These 8 T cell receptor beta chains were sequenced from one sample in a study of cytomegalovirus exposure and HLA in healthy donors. Primers included in the PCR were 60 Vbeta and 13 Jbeta primers. Generated by immunoSEQ multiplex PCR, the TCRdb table keeps only in-frame clones and is missing some. The table has about 130,000 clones, roughly 80% seen once. The sample taken for sequencing was PBMCs. Every receptor here comes from a woman between 40 and 50 years old in good health and CMV-seronegative.

V usage is TRBV5-4 and J usage is TRBJ2-3; tentative D call: TRBD2 (6 bases). This CDR3 spans 15 amino acids. CDR1 is SGHNT, CDR2 YYREEE, per germline (reference sequence). Trimming took off 2 bases at V and 1 base at J, with 11 bases between the two ends. In nucleotides, the CDR3 is TGTGCCAGCAGCTTTCCTGTAGCGGGCACAGATACGCAGTATTTT. Its protein product is CASSFPVAGTDTQYF.

The genes are TRBV15 and TRBJ2-3; no clear D gene. The V and J ends lost 5 bases and 4 bases respectively, with 13 bases between them. Germline CDR1 is LNHNV and CDR2 is YYDKDF (reference sequence). This CDR3 is built from 14 residues. The CDR3: CATSGGRSPDTQYF. For the CDR3, the DNA is TGTGCCACCAGCGGTGGGCGCTCCCCAGATACGCAGTATTTT.

The chain couples TRBV4-1 to TRBJ2-1; D is possibly TRBD1 (5 bases). CDR3 length equals 15 residues. Trimming removed 0 bases at V and 6 bases at J, with 12 bases between. The germline CDR1 and CDR2 sequences are MGHRA and YSYEKL. In DNA, the CDR3 is TGCGCCAGCAGCCAAGATAGGAATAGGGGCAATGAGCAGTTCTTC. Its translation is CASSQDRNRGNEQFF.

The chain uses TRBV2 and TRBJ2-1; perhaps TRBD2 as D (5 bases). V was trimmed by 7 bases and J by 6 bases, leaving 16 bases between them. Germline loops: CDR1 SNHLY, CDR2 FYNNEI. The CDR3 loop spans 14 amino acids. In DNA form, the CDR3 reads TGTGCCAGCACCGTAAGCGTGAGGGCCAATGAGCAGTTCTTC. It specifies CASTVSVRANEQFF.

The table lists this clone with a count of one. The genes are TRBV10-3 and TRBJ1-2, with D possibly being TRBD1 (5 bases). Germline V CDR1 and CDR2: ENHRY, SYGVKD. The V end lost 1 base, the J end lost 4 bases, and 16 bases lay between the germline ends. This CDR3 comprises 16 residues. CDR3 protein: CAISEFGGEKAYGYTF. CDR3 nucleotides: TGTGCCATCAGTGAGTTCGGGGGTGAAAAGGCCTATGGCTACACCTTC.

V usage is TRBV7-2 and J usage is TRBJ2-1; 11 bases fit TRBD2. This CDR3 comprises 15 residues. Germline CDR1 and CDR2: SGHTA and FQGNSA. The V gene end was trimmed by 8 bases and the J gene end by 0 bases; junction bases not matched to a gene: 3. CDR3 bases: TGTGCCAGCTCTACTAGCGGGAGCTCCTACAATGAGCAGTTCTTC. It specifies CASSTSGSSYNEQFF.

The chain joins TRBV10-3 to TRBJ1-1; 7 nucleotides align to TRBD1. From germline, CDR1 is ENHRY and CDR2 SYGVKD. The CDR3 has 12 amino acids. The trim removed 9 bases at V and 4 bases at J, leaving 5 bases unmatched. The CDR3: CAMRGPGTEAFF. CDR3 DNA: TGTGCCATGAGGGGGCCAGGCACTGAAGCTTTCTTT.

This chain connects TRBV2 to TRBJ2-5; a weak D match, TRBD1 (7 bases). CDR3 length: 15 amino acids. Germline V gene sequence: CDR1 SNHLY, CDR2 FYNNEI. V lost 5 bases and J lost 5, with 18 bases in between. CDR3 in DNA: TGTGCCAGCAGTAATCCTCAGGGGGGCCGGGAGACCCAGTACTTC. It codes for CASSNPQGGRETQYF.